The subject of this entry is one TCR beta chain. Sequencing was performed with immunoSEQ multiplex PCR; in TCRdb, only in-frame clones are kept and a portion is missing. The sample yields 200,000 to 300,000 clones, approximately 84% seen once. These data belong to a study of blood T cell repertoires in COVID-19. The CDR3 extends over 18 amino acids. V was clipped by 4 bases and J by 0 bases, with 20 bases between them. The chain employs TRBV5-3 and TRBJ1-3, with unresolved D. TRBV5-3 is flagged as an ORF with uncertain function. Source material: PBMCs or T cells enriched from blood (not recorded which). This clonotype was obtained from a middle-aged man who had recovered from COVID-19. The CDR3 region has the DNA TGTGCCAGAAGCCCTACCCTCTTGGACTGCTACTCTGGAAACACCATATATTTT. This sequence encodes CARSPTLLDCYSGNTIYF.